This is a list of T cell receptor beta chains from one sample in a study of coeliac disease. Repertoires were generated with immunoSEQ multiplex PCR, while TCRdb's copy carries only in-frame clones and drops some. This sample yields 6,000 to 8,000 clones, of which roughly 69% are seen a single time; more than 5% belongs to the top ten. Sequencing was carried out using lamina propria lymphocytes from the gut. These receptors came from a man aged 25-45 years with celiac disease. The CDR3 runs from the conserved cysteine through the conserved F or W. D genes are given only for firm matches. The listing skips clone size in some rows; elsewhere it reads once, few, many or a size class.

size: NA
J: TRBJ1-4
D: TRBD1
V: TRBV18
DNA: TGTGCCAGCTCACCCGGCAGGGACAGGGTGTCCCTAAGCACTAATGAAAAACTGTTTTTT
CDR3: CASSPGRDRVSLSTNEKLFF

size: NA
J: TRBJ2-4
D: NA
V: TRBV20-1
DNA: TGCAGTGCCGTCCTAACCTCCATTCAGTACTTC
CDR3: CSAVLTSIQYF

size: NA
J: TRBJ2-7
D: NA
V: TRBV30
DNA: TGTGCCCCTCACCGGCGGGGGCCCTCCTACGAGCAGTACTTC
CDR3: CAPHRRGPSYEQYF

size: NA
J: TRBJ1-3
D: NA
V: TRBV21-1
DNA: TGTGCCAGCAGGTCTAGATTCTCTGGAAACACCATATATTTT
CDR3: CASRSRFSGNTIYF

size: NA
J: TRBJ1-5
D: NA
V: TRBV28
DNA: TGTGCCAGCAGTTCCAACAATCAGCCCCAGCATTTT
CDR3: CASSSNNQPQHF

size: NA
J: TRBJ2-2
D: NA
V: TRBV29-1
DNA: TGCAGCGTTGAAATCGGGGCGAACACCGGGGAGCTGTTTTTT
CDR3: CSVEIGANTGELFF

size: NA
J: TRBJ2-3
D: NA
V: TRBV28
DNA: TGTGCCAGCAGTTTAGGGGGGAGCGCAGATACGCAGTATTTT
CDR3: CASSLGGSADTQYF

size: NA
J: TRBJ2-5
D: TRBD1
V: TRBV5-1
DNA: TGCGCCAGCAGCTGGACAGGGTACCAAGAGACCCAGTACTTC
CDR3: CASSWTGYQETQYF

size: few
J: TRBJ2-7
D: NA
V: TRBV27
DNA: TGTGCCAGCAGTTTATCCGACAGATACGAGCAGTACTTC
CDR3: CASSLSDRYEQYF

size: few
J: TRBJ1-3
D: NA
V: TRBV5-5
DNA: TGTGCCAGCAGCTGGAGGGGTGGCAGGAGCTTCTCTGGAAACACCATATATTTT
CDR3: CASSWRGGRSFSGNTIYF

size: NA
J: TRBJ2-7
D: NA
V: TRBV29-1
DNA: TGCAGCGTTGAAGTGCACAGAACCTACGAGCAGTACTTC
CDR3: CSVEVHRTYEQYF

size: NA
J: TRBJ1-5
D: TRBD1
V: TRBV19
DNA: TGTGCCAGTTCCCGAACCCCAGGGGGCAGCAATCAGCCCCAGCATTTT
CDR3: CASSRTPGGSNQPQHF

size: once
J: TRBJ1-1
D: NA
V: TRBV30
DNA: TGTGCCTGGAGTTGGGAACAGGGAAGAAACACTAAAGCTTTCTTT
CDR3: CAWSWEQGRNTKAFF

size: few
J: TRBJ1-2
D: NA
V: TRBV29-1
DNA: TGCAGCGCTAGAGACGGAAACTATGGCTACACCTTC
CDR3: CSARDGNYGYTF

size: once
J: TRBJ2-1
D: TRBD1
V: TRBV5-8
DNA: TGTGCCAGCAGCCCCGGGACAGGGGGCGCGAGCTCCTACAATGAGCAGTTCTTC
CDR3: CASSPGTGGASSYNEQFF

size: NA
J: TRBJ2-5
D: TRBD1
V: TRBV4-2
DNA: TGTGCCAGCAGCCAAGGCAAAGACAGGGGGATTGAGACCCAGTACTTC
CDR3: CASSQGKDRGIETQYF

size: NA
J: TRBJ1-1
D: NA
V: TRBV4-3
DNA: TGCGCCAGCAGCCAAGTACGGTACCCGCACACTGAAGCTTTCTTT
CDR3: CASSQVRYPHTEAFF

size: NA
J: TRBJ1-4
D: NA
V: TRBV19
DNA: TGTGCCAGTAGTATTACCGGCCGACAAACTAATGAAAAACTGTTTTTT
CDR3: CASSITGRQTNEKLFF

size: NA
J: TRBJ1-4
D: TRBD1
V: TRBV5-6
DNA: TGTGCCAGCAGGACCGGGACAGCGGATGAAAAACTGTTTTTT
CDR3: CASRTGTADEKLFF

size: once
J: TRBJ2-1
D: TRBD2
V: TRBV5-4
DNA: TGTGCCAGCAGCCTGGGTAGGTCTAGCGGGACTGATGAGCAGTTCTTC
CDR3: CASSLGRSSGTDEQFF

size: NA
J: TRBJ1-2
D: TRBD1
V: TRBV27
DNA: TGTGCCAGCAGTCCACTGACTGAGATGACAGGGCTGACGAAGTATGGCTACACCTTC
CDR3: CASSPLTEMTGLTKYGYTF

size: NA
J: TRBJ2-6
D: NA
V: TRBV9
DNA: TGTGCCAGCAGCGTAGCTATGCTCCTCTCTGGGGCCAACGTCCTGACTTTC
CDR3: CASSVAMLLSGANVLTF

size: NA
J: TRBJ2-7
D: NA
V: TRBV14
DNA: TGTGCCAGCAGCCGCGGCAGGGGCGAGCAGTACTTC
CDR3: CASSRGRGEQYF

size: NA
J: TRBJ2-5
D: NA
V: TRBV2
DNA: TGTGCCAGCAGTGAACAGGGAAGTGGTGAGGAGACCCAGTACTTC
CDR3: CASSEQGSGEETQYF

size: once
J: TRBJ2-7
D: TRBD1
V: TRBV10-3
DNA: TGTGCCATCAGCCGACAGGGGAGCATCTCCTACGAGCAGTACTTC
CDR3: CAISRQGSISYEQYF

size: NA
J: TRBJ2-1
D: NA
V: TRBV27
DNA: TGTGCCAGCAGTTTAGCAGGCACTAGCTTCCTGATGCCCTACAATGAGCAGTTCTTC
CDR3: CASSLAGTSFLMPYNEQFF

size: NA
J: TRBJ2-3
D: TRBD1
V: TRBV10-3
DNA: TGTGCCATCAGTTACAAGGGGACAGGGGCGTCCACAGATACGCAGTATTTT
CDR3: CAISYKGTGASTDTQYF

size: NA
J: TRBJ2-7
D: TRBD1
V: TRBV6-5
DNA: TGTGCCAGCAGAGTGACAGGGGTAGACGAGCAGTACTTC
CDR3: CASRVTGVDEQYF

size: NA
J: TRBJ1-1
D: NA
V: TRBV7-6
DNA: TGTGCCAGCAGCTCCTTGGGACTTAGGTGGGCTTTCTTT
CDR3: CASSSLGLRWAFF

size: NA
J: TRBJ1-4
D: TRBD1
V: TRBV29-1
DNA: TGCAGCGCTCCGGACAGGGGAGCGCTGTTTTTT
CDR3: CSAPDRGALFF

size: NA
J: TRBJ2-5
D: NA
V: TRBV9
DNA: TGTGCCAGCAGCGTAGGGACAACTCAAGAGACCCAGTACTTC
CDR3: CASSVGTTQETQYF

size: NA
J: TRBJ1-1
D: NA
V: TRBV14
DNA: TGTGCCAGCAGCCGCAAGAACAGGGAAGCTTTCTTT
CDR3: CASSRKNREAFF

size: NA
J: TRBJ1-5
D: NA
V: TRBV18
DNA: TGTGCCAGCTCACTACAGCCTAATGATCAGCCCCAGCATTTT
CDR3: CASSLQPNDQPQHF

size: NA
J: TRBJ1-4
D: NA
V: TRBV9
DNA: TGTGCCAGCAGCGTACAGGGAACTAATGAAAAACTGTTTTTT
CDR3: CASSVQGTNEKLFF

size: NA
J: TRBJ2-3
D: TRBD2
V: TRBV9
DNA: TGTGCCAGCAGCGCCGGGGCTAGCGGGGGAGTAGATACGCAGTATTTT
CDR3: CASSAGASGGVDTQYF

size: NA
J: TRBJ2-1
D: TRBD2
V: TRBV18
DNA: TGTGCCAGCTCACGCAAGCAGCTACCTAGCGGGATCAATGAGCAGTTCTTC
CDR3: CASSRKQLPSGINEQFF

size: NA
J: TRBJ2-1
D: TRBD2
V: TRBV7-2
DNA: TGTGCCAGCAGCTCGCGGGGGGGCGCGTACAATGAGCAGTTCTTC
CDR3: CASSSRGGAYNEQFF

size: NA
J: TRBJ1-1
D: NA
V: TRBV5-8
DNA: TGTGCCAGCAGCTTGCGGGGGGCAGGAGCTTTCTTT
CDR3: CASSLRGAGAFF

size: NA
J: TRBJ2-1
D: TRBD2
V: TRBV4-2
DNA: TGTGCCAGCAGCCAAGACGGAGCGGGAGGTTACAATGAGCAGTTCTTC
CDR3: CASSQDGAGGYNEQFF

size: NA
J: TRBJ1-2
D: NA
V: TRBV5-6
DNA: TGTGCCAGCAGCTTGACGGGTGTCAACTATGGCTACACCTTC
CDR3: CASSLTGVNYGYTF

size: NA
J: TRBJ2-7
D: TRBD1
V: TRBV11-2
DNA: TGTGCCAGCACGCTAGATAGGGGGTCCGGGACAGGGGGCTACGAGCAGTACTTC
CDR3: CASTLDRGSGTGGYEQYF

size: NA
J: TRBJ2-7
D: NA
V: TRBV7-2
DNA: TGTGCCAGCAGCTTGAGTCGGGGGACCTTCTACGAGCAGTACTTC
CDR3: CASSLSRGTFYEQYF

size: NA
J: TRBJ2-1
D: TRBD2
V: TRBV5-8
DNA: TGTGCCAGCAGCTTGGCCAGGACTAGCGGGGGCCACTACAATGAGCAGTTCTTC
CDR3: CASSLARTSGGHYNEQFF

size: NA
J: TRBJ2-2
D: NA
V: TRBV6-4
DNA: TGTGCCAGCAGTGACTCAACTGAGAACACCGGGGAGCTGTTTTTT
CDR3: CASSDSTENTGELFF

size: NA
J: TRBJ1-5
D: TRBD1
V: TRBV28
DNA: TGTGCCAGCAGTTTAAGACAGGGTAATCAGCCCCAGCATTTT
CDR3: CASSLRQGNQPQHF

size: NA
J: TRBJ2-7
D: NA
V: TRBV7-6
DNA: TGTGCCAGCAGCTTAGCGTTAGGACAGTACGAGCAGTACTTC
CDR3: CASSLALGQYEQYF

size: NA
J: TRBJ1-4
D: TRBD1
V: TRBV4-1
DNA: TGCGCCAGCAGCCAGCCGACAGGGCGCGGTGTTAATGAAAAACTGTTTTTT
CDR3: CASSQPTGRGVNEKLFF

size: NA
J: TRBJ1-5
D: NA
V: TRBV29-1
DNA: TGCAGCGTTGTTTTGGCCCCTAATCAGCCCCAGCATTTT
CDR3: CSVVLAPNQPQHF